This T cell receptor (beta chain) was obtained from a study of blood T cell repertoires in COVID-19. Study overall: COVID-19 samples, acute and convalescent, were from the United States, Italy and Spain. PBMCs, B-cell-depleted T cells, or T cells were the source of the cDNA or gDNA that made up the material.

Trimming shortened V by 8 bases and J by 2 bases, and 11 bases separated the two germline ends. The CDR3 loop spans 13 amino acids. CDR1 is SGHTA and CDR2 is FQGTGA in the germline V gene. The authors' processing: Amplification with reference gene primers provided the estimates of nucleated cell counts. Here immunoSEQ multiplex PCR was the method, and the copy in TCRdb shows in-frame clones only, minus some. The DNA was the basis for D and trimming; V, J and clone size are from that table. The sample holds some 210,000 clones, 92% seen once. The chain carries TRBV7-3 and TRBJ2-3, with D maybe TRBD1 (5 bases). The TCR comes from a man under 40 with acute or convalescent COVID-19. The sequencing sample was made of peripheral blood. The CDR3, as DNA: TGTGCCAGCCAGGGTAGAAACACAGATACGCAGTATTTT. This gives the protein CASQGRNTDTQYF. Full variable domain (outside the CDR3, taken from reference TRBV7-3 and TRBJ2-3): GAGVSQTPSNKVTEKGKYVELRCDPISGHTALYWYRQSLGQGPEFLIYFQGTGAADDSGLPNDRFFAVRPEGSVSTLKIQRTERGDSAVYLCASQGRNTDTQYFGPGTRLTVL.